These 20 T cell receptor beta chains were all obtained from the same sample, sequenced in a study of CD8 T cells in ankylosing spondylitis. The antigens these receptors bind are not known. Regarding the study as a whole: Within ankylosing spondylitis blood, a TCR beta motif made up of seven or eight highly homologous variants appeared to be characteristic.

TCRdb passed the 5' RACE reads through MiXCR, listing each CDR3 protein once. The data hold approximately 220,000 distinct CDR3 sequences, with approximately 20% observed a single time. Sequences were obtained from blood, either unsorted or a sorted T cell fraction (not recorded which). The source is a male donor with ankylosing spondylitis.

This clonotype has just a few counts. The rearrangement uses TRBV29-1 and TRBJ2-1; the match to TRBD2 covers 9 bases. CDR3 length: 14 amino acids. From germline, CDR1 is SQVTM and CDR2 ANQGSEA. V was clipped by 7 bases and J by 7 bases; unmatched bases: 11. CDR3 DNA: TGCAGCGCTGACCTTGGACTAGCGACGAATGAGCAGTTCTTC. Translated: CSADLGLATNEQFF.

V and J are TRBV10-1 and TRBJ2-1; D remains ambiguous. The V gene lost 3 bases and the J gene lost 5 bases, with 11 bases spanning the gap. The CDR3 covers 14 residues. Germline CDR1 reads WNHNN; CDR2 reads SYGVQD (reference sequence). The CDR3 reads CASSDFGQDNEQFF. DNA for the CDR3: TGCGCCAGCAGTGATTTTGGGCAGGACAATGAGCAGTTCTTC.

The chain combines TRBV29-1 with TRBJ2-7; 7 nucleotides agree with TRBD1. CDR1 and CDR2 (germline): SQVTM, ANQGSEA. The CDR3 consists of 15 residues. V lost 5 bases, J lost 2 bases, and 12 bases stayed unmatched. The CDR3 loop reads CSVLLPGTAAYEQYF. In DNA form, the CDR3 reads TGCAGCGTTCTCTTGCCCGGGACAGCCGCCTACGAGCAGTACTTC.

This clonotype was observed at least ten times. This chain links TRBV29-1 with TRBJ2-6; D might be TRBD1 (5 bases). This CDR3 contains 15 residues. Germline CDR1 SQVTM, CDR2 ANQGSEA. The V end lost 3 bases, the J end lost 1 base, and 10 bases lay between the germline ends. CDR3 in DNA: TGCAGCGTTGATGACAGAAAGTCTGGGGCCAACGTCCTGACTTTC. Protein product: CSVDDRKSGANVLTF.

This clonotype was counted only a few times. J is TRBJ1-1 and V is TRBV12-3 or TRBV12-4; D may be TRBD1 (6 bases). The CDR3 sequence is 14 residues long. V lost 5 bases, J lost 2 bases, and 12 bases lay in between. CDR3 sequence: CASSGGHRNTEAFF. The DNA of the CDR3 is TGTGCCAGCAGTGGGGGACACCGAAACACTGAAGCTTTCTTT.

The V call is TRBV7-2, the J call TRBJ2-1; maybe TRBD2 (7 bases). The CDR3 is 16 amino acids. Germline V gives CDR1 SGHTA, CDR2 FQGNSA. V shed 7 bases and J shed 1 base, with 17 bases lying between them. CDR3 loop: CASIPEGGFSYNEQFF. The CDR3 bases are TGTGCCAGCATCCCAGAGGGGGGGTTTTCCTACAATGAGCAGTTCTTC.

V and J are TRBV4-2 and TRBJ1-3; maybe TRBD1 (5 bases). Germline V gene sequence: CDR1 LGHNA, CDR2 YNFKEQ. The CDR3 runs to 17 residues. V gave up 3 bases and J gave up 0 bases, with 15 bases separating them. The CDR3 reads CASSQGEGLSSGNTIYF. Here the CDR3 DNA reads TGTGCCAGCAGCCAGGGGGAAGGGCTCTCCTCTGGAAACACCATATATTTT.

The rearrangement uses TRBV5-4 and TRBJ1-1, with 7 bases matching TRBD1. Germline V CDR1 and CDR2: SGHNT, YYREEE (reference sequence). J lost 5 bases, V lost 2 bases, and 6 bases had no gene match. The CDR3 contains 14 residues. Written as DNA, the CDR3 is TGTGCCAGCAGCTTTGAGGGGGCGCATACTGAAGCTTTCTTT. This encodes CASSFEGAHTEAFF.

At least ten counts were recorded for this clonotype. The chain recombines TRBV4-1 with TRBJ2-5, with a possible D match to TRBD2 (6 bases). V lost 3 bases, J lost 4 bases, and 15 bases lay in between. The CDR3 is made up of 15 amino acids. The germline V gene has CDR1 MGHRA and CDR2 YSYEKL. CDR3 residues: CASSQPGESLETQYF. The CDR3 DNA sequence: TGCGCCAGCAGCCAGCCGGGGGAGAGTTTAGAGACCCAGTACTTC.

The chain combines TRBV4-1 with TRBJ2-3; 11 positions agree with TRBD2. The germline V gene encodes CDR1 MGHRA and CDR2 YSYEKL. J gave up 2 bases and V 4 bases, and 11 bases lay outside the gene matches. This CDR3 region has 18 residues. CDR3 loop: CASSPALPTSGVTDTQYF. CDR3 DNA: TGCGCCAGCAGCCCCGCCCTACCGACTAGCGGGGTCACAGATACGCAGTATTTT.

V and J are TRBV12-5 and TRBJ2-7; perhaps TRBD1 as D (6 bases). The germline CDR1 and CDR2 sequences are LGHNT and FRNRAP. V was trimmed by 2 bases and J by 7 bases, leaving 12 bases between them. The CDR3 is 13 residues long. In nucleotides, the CDR3 is TGTGCTAGTGGTTTGTGGGCAGGGGATGAGCAGTACTTC. Translated, it gives CASGLWAGDEQYF. The whole variable domain, filled in from reference TRBV12-5 and TRBJ2-7, reads DARVTQTPRHKVTEMGQEVTMRCQPILGHNTVFWYRQTMMQGLELLAYFRNRAPLDDSGMPKDRFSAEMPDATLATLKIQPSEPRDSAVYFCASGLWAGDEQYFGPGTRLTVT.

V gene TRBV4-2 combines with J gene TRBJ1-1; 7 positions agree with TRBD1. V dropped 0 bases and J dropped 3; count of bases not matched to a gene: 4. This CDR3 has 15 residues. The germline gives CDR1 LGHNA, CDR2 YNFKEQ. As DNA, the CDR3 is TGTGCCAGCAGCCAAGACGGACAGGAGTACACTGAAGCTTTCTTT. This sequence encodes CASSQDGQEYTEAFF.

This chain connects TRBV28 to TRBJ1-2; TRBD1 matches 7 bases. The ends lost 5 bases at V and 3 bases at J; junction bases unmatched: 6. Germline CDR1 MDHEN, CDR2 SYDVKM. CDR3 size: 14 residues. CDR3 residues: CASSISTGYYGYTF. CDR3 in DNA: TGTGCCAGCAGTATCTCGACAGGGTACTATGGCTACACCTTC.

This clonotype was seen a handful of times. The chain couples TRBV4-2 to TRBJ2-2; no definite D call. Germline V CDR1 and CDR2: LGHNA, YNFKEQ. Trimming removed 4 bases at V and 0 bases at J, with 15 bases between. The CDR3 is made up of 17 amino acids. The CDR3 loop reads CASSPTQLPTNTGELFF. CDR3 DNA: TGTGCCAGCAGCCCAACACAGCTACCCACGAACACCGGGGAGCTGTTTTTT.

This clonotype was picked up a small number of times. The chain joins TRBV27 to TRBJ1-1; D possibly corresponds to TRBD1 (5 bases). Germline CDR1 is MNHEY and CDR2 is SMNVEV (reference sequence). CDR3 length: 14 residues. V lost 2 bases and J 0 bases, leaving 7 bases between the germline ends. CDR3 nucleotides: TGTGCCAGCAGTTTACAGGGTCTGAACACTGAAGCTTTCTTT. It specifies CASSLQGLNTEAFF.

This clonotype was counted a few times. The chain is built from TRBV2 and TRBJ2-2; 11 bases agree with TRBD2. This CDR3 comprises 19 residues. Germline V gene data show CDR1 as SNHLY and CDR2 as FYNNEI. The ends lost 3 bases at V and 1 base at J; junction bases unmatched: 10. CDR3 nucleotide sequence: TGTGCCAGCAGTGATGTCACTAGCGGGAGAAACGGGAACACCGGGGAGCTGTTTTTT. Protein: CASSDVTSGRNGNTGELFF.

The J gene is TRBJ1-2, the V gene TRBV29-1, with D possibly TRBD1 on 5 matching bases. Looked up from germline, CDR1 is SQVTM and CDR2 is ANQGSEA. The ends were cut back, 0 bases at V and 4 bases at J, with 9 bases in the middle. The length of the CDR3 is 13 residues. CDR3 DNA sequence: TGCAGCGTTGAAGAAAGGGACGGCTATGGCTACACCTTC. Its protein product is CSVEERDGYGYTF.

This clonotype was observed a few times. The gene calls are TRBV12-3 or TRBV12-4 and TRBJ1-1; D is possibly TRBD1 (5 bases). The CDR3 is 13 residues long. Trimming removed 6 bases from V and 7 bases from J, with 15 bases in between. This chain's CDR3 is CASRQQDWVEAFF. The CDR3 DNA is TGTGCCAGCAGGCAACAGGATTGGGTTGAAGCTTTCTTT.

In its sample, this clonotype was seen a few times. The V call is TRBV5-1, the J call TRBJ1-2; 11 bases fit TRBD1. Germline V lookup: CDR1 SGHRS, CDR2 YFSETQ. The trim removed 3 bases at V and 3 bases at J, leaving 1 base unmatched. This CDR3 contains 14 residues. The CDR3 DNA sequence: TGCGCCAGCAGCTGGACAGGGGGCGACTATGGCTACACCTTC. Its translation: CASSWTGGDYGYTF.

The table lists this clonotype with a few counts. V gene TRBV5-1 combines with J gene TRBJ1-1; 7 positions match TRBD1. V lost 0 bases to trimming and J lost 7 bases; unmatched junction nucleotides: 6. In germline, CDR1 is SGHRS, CDR2 YFSETQ. The CDR3 length is 14 residues. CDR3 sequence: CASSLGQGPLEAFF. DNA for the CDR3: TGCGCCAGCAGCTTGGGACAGGGACCCCTTGAAGCTTTCTTT.